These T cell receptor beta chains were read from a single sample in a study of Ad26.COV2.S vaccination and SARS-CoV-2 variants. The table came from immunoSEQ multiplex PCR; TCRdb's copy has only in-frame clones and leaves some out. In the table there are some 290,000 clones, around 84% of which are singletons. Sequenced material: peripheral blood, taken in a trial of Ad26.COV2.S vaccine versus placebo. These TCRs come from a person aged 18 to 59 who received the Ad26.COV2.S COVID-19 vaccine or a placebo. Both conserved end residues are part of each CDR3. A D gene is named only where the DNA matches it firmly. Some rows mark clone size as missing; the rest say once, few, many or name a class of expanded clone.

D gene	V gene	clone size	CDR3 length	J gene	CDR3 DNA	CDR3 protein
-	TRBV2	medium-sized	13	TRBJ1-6	TGTGCCAGCAGTGTTCAGGGGAGTTCACCCCTCCACTTT	CASSVQGSSPLHF
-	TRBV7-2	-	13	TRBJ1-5	TGTGCCAGCAGTCAGGACAGCTATCAGCCCCAGCATTTT	CASSQDSYQPQHF
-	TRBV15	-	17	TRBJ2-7	TGTGCCACCAGCAGAGATACGTGGAATAGGCCCACCTACGAGCAGTACTTC	CATSRDTWNRPTYEQYF
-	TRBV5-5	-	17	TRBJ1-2	TGTGCCAGCAGCGGAGGGTTATCAGCAGCCTATTACTATGGCTACACCTTC	CASSGGLSAAYYYGYTF
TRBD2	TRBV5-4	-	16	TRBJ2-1	TGTGCCAGCAGCCCCCAGACGAAGCGGGGGGGAAATGAGCAGTTCTTC	CASSPQTKRGGNEQFF
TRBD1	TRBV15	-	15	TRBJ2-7	TGTGCCACCAGCAGCCGGGACAGGGGAATCTACGAGCAGTACTTC	CATSSRDRGIYEQYF
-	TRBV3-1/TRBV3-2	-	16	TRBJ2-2	TGTGCCAGCAGCCAAGTGCACTTAACGAACACCGGGGAGCTGTTTTTT	CASSQVHLTNTGELFF
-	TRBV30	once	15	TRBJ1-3	TGTGCCTGGAGTGATGGCGGACACTCTGGAAACACCATATATTTT	CAWSDGGHSGNTIYF
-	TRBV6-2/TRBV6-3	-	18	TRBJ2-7	TGTGCCAGCAGTTACTCGCCCCTCTCGGGTAGGGCGTCCTACGAGCAGTACTTC	CASSYSPLSGRASYEQYF
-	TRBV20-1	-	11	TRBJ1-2	TGCAGTGCACACAGGGACTATGGCTACACCTTC	CSAHRDYGYTF
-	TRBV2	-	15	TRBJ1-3	TGTGCCAGCAGTGGGGCAGCGAACGCCGGAAACACCATATATTTT	CASSGAANAGNTIYF
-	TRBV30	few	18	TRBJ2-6	TGTGCCTGGACCGGAAGTCGCTACCCTATCTCTGGGGCCAACGTCCTGACTTTC	CAWTGSRYPISGANVLTF
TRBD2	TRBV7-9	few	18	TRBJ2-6	TGTGCCAGCAGCTTTGGGATGCGGGGGGCGTATGGGGCCAACGTCCTGACTTTC	CASSFGMRGAYGANVLTF
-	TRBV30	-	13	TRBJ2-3	TGTGCCTGGAACAGGGAGTTCACAGATACGCAGTATTTT	CAWNREFTDTQYF
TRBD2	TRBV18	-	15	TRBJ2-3	TGTGCCAGCTCGCCTCGGACTAGCGGGGTGGATACGCAGTATTTT	CASSPRTSGVDTQYF
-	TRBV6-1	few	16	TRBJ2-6	TGTGCCAGCAGTGACAGGGGAGGTTCTGGGGCCAACGTCCTGACTTTC	CASSDRGGSGANVLTF
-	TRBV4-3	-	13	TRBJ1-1	TGCGCCAGCAGCCACCTGGGGGACACTGAAGCTTTCTTT	CASSHLGDTEAFF
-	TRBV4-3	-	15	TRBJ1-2	TGCGCCAGCAGCCAAGACATGAGGGGCGACTATGGCTACACCTTC	CASSQDMRGDYGYTF
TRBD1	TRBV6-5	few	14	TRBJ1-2	TGTGCCAGCAGTAGACTACAGGGGATCTATGGCTACACCTTC	CASSRLQGIYGYTF